Listed below are T cell receptor beta chains from one sample, sequenced in a study of graft-versus-host responses after intestinal transplantation. Their antigens are not known. Only in-frame clones appear in the TCRdb table, and some are missing; sequencing was by immunoSEQ multiplex PCR. The data show tens of thousands of clones, about four fifths seen once. The sequenced sample was unstimulated CD4+ T cells sorted from spleen or lymph node cells, obtained before transplant. The receptors here all came from a human donor who was the organ donor for an intestinal transplant. Each CDR3 is given with its conserved first and last residue. A D gene is named only where the DNA matches it firmly. Clone size is stated in some rows and not others, as once, few, many or a class when expanded.

V,J,size,D,CDR3,DNA
TRBV14,TRBJ2-7,NA,TRBD2,CASSLKLLSGGDNYEQYF,TGTGCCAGCAGCCTCAAGTTGCTTAGCGGGGGTGATAACTACGAGCAGTACTTC
TRBV7-9,TRBJ1-2,NA,NA,CASSYRDKYGYTF,TGTGCCAGCAGCTACCGGGACAAATATGGCTACACCTTC
TRBV6-5,TRBJ2-2,NA,TRBD1,CASSMDRLNTGELFF,TGTGCCAGCAGTATGGACAGGCTGAACACCGGGGAGCTGTTTTTT
TRBV10-1,TRBJ1-5,NA,NA,CARLRQPQHF,TGCGCCCGCCTTAGGCAGCCCCAGCATTTT
TRBV11-3,TRBJ2-5,NA,TRBD2,CASSLGGLAGEETQYF,TGTGCCAGCAGCTTAGGGGGACTAGCGGGAGAAGAGACCCAGTACTTC
TRBV5-6,TRBJ1-2,NA,NA,CASSLVKMRDLLQGYTF,TGTGCCAGCAGCTTGGTTAAGATGCGGGACCTATTGCAAGGCTACACCTTC
TRBV4-3,TRBJ2-2,NA,NA,CASSQALGPKATGELFF,TGCGCCAGCAGCCAAGCTCTTGGACCGAAGGCCACCGGGGAGCTGTTTTTT
TRBV5-4,TRBJ2-1,once,TRBD2,CASSFGLAVYNEQFF,TGTGCCAGCAGCTTTGGACTAGCGGTCTACAATGAGCAGTTCTTC
TRBV19,TRBJ1-2,NA,NA,CATYFYGYTF,TGTGCCACTTACTTCTATGGCTACACCTTC
TRBV21-1,TRBJ2-3,few,NA,CASKKEEVAADTQYF,TGTGCCAGCAAAAAAGAGGAGGTTGCGGCAGATACGCAGTATTTT
TRBV10-3,TRBJ2-7,NA,NA,CAISEPRWGYYEQYF,TGTGCCATCAGTGAGCCCCGATGGGGCTACTACGAGCAGTACTTC
TRBV5-4,TRBJ2-1,NA,NA,CASSLSDYNEQFF,TGTGCCAGCAGCTTGTCGGACTACAATGAGCAGTTCTTC
TRBV9,TRBJ2-5,NA,NA,CASSGQWAGAETQYF,TGTGCCAGCAGCGGACAGTGGGCGGGGGCCGAGACCCAGTACTTC
TRBV6-5,TRBJ2-7,NA,TRBD2,CASRGGPNYEQYF,TGTGCCAGCCGGGGGGGGCCAAACTACGAGCAGTACTTC
TRBV15,TRBJ2-2,NA,NA,CATSTKVNTGELFF,TGTGCCACCAGCACCAAAGTTAACACCGGGGAGCTGTTTTTT
TRBV11-3,TRBJ2-7,once,NA,CASSSGFYEQYF,TGTGCCAGCAGCTCAGGGTTCTACGAGCAGTACTTC
TRBV9,TRBJ1-6,NA,NA,CASSVRQSNSPLHF,TGTGCCAGCAGCGTCAGACAGTCCAATTCACCCCTCCACTTT
TRBV11-3,TRBJ1-1,NA,NA,CASSLDGRGNTEAFF,TGTGCCAGCAGCTTAGATGGCAGGGGGAACACTGAAGCTTTCTTT
TRBV9,TRBJ1-2,once,NA,CASSVDINYGYTF,TGTGCCAGCAGCGTAGACATTAACTATGGCTACACCTTC
TRBV30,TRBJ2-7,NA,NA,CAWMTNYEQYF,TGTGCCTGGATGACAAACTACGAGCAGTACTTC
TRBV7-9,TRBJ2-3,NA,TRBD2,CASSLVAGGPPDTQYF,TGTGCCAGCAGCTTAGTAGCGGGGGGCCCCCCAGATACGCAGTATTTT
TRBV5-1,TRBJ2-3,NA,TRBD1,CASSPWDRAGTDTQYF,TGCGCCAGCAGCCCATGGGACAGGGCTGGCACAGATACGCAGTATTTT
TRBV6-5,TRBJ2-5,NA,NA,CASSRRGSQETQYF,TGTGCCAGCAGTAGAAGGGGATCTCAAGAGACCCAGTACTTC
TRBV7-8,TRBJ1-2,NA,NA,CASSLQGNYGYTF,TGTGCCAGCAGCTTACAGGGGAACTATGGCTACACCTTC
TRBV5-5,TRBJ2-3,NA,NA,CASSFTVHEMQYF,TGTGCCAGCAGCTTCACGGTACACGAGATGCAGTATTTT
TRBV9,TRBJ2-5,once,TRBD2,CASSVERGLAGVETQYF,TGTGCCAGCAGCGTAGAGCGTGGACTAGCGGGGGTTGAGACCCAGTACTTC
TRBV7-9,TRBJ1-2,NA,NA,CASSLVGSSNYGYTF,TGTGCCAGCAGCTTAGTCGGCAGTTCAAACTATGGCTACACCTTC
TRBV7-2,TRBJ2-1,NA,TRBD2,CASRPSGVSSYNEQFF,TGTGCCAGCAGGCCTAGCGGGGTTAGCTCCTACAATGAGCAGTTCTTC
TRBV5-1,TRBJ2-1,NA,TRBD2,CASSLVAGGSYNEQFF,TGCGCCAGCAGCTTGGTAGCGGGGGGGTCCTACAATGAGCAGTTCTTC
TRBV7-2,TRBJ2-1,NA,TRBD2,CASSFVGGRYNEQFF,TGTGCCAGCAGCTTCGTGGGGGGGAGGTACAATGAGCAGTTCTTC
TRBV11-3,TRBJ2-3,NA,TRBD2,CASSLEEGLAGVFVEYF,TGTGCCAGCAGCCTAGAAGAGGGCCTAGCGGGAGTTTTTGTCGAGTATTTT
TRBV5-4,TRBJ2-4,NA,TRBD1,CASSEGTENIQYF,TGTGCCAGCAGCGAAGGGACAGAAAACATTCAGTACTTC
TRBV27,TRBJ2-1,NA,TRBD1,CASSLSGTGAFDEQFF,TGTGCCAGCAGTTTATCCGGGACAGGGGCATTCGATGAGCAGTTCTTC
TRBV5-4,TRBJ1-2,NA,NA,CASSLQNYGYTF,TGTGCCAGCAGCTTACAAAACTATGGCTACACCTTC
TRBV18,TRBJ2-1,NA,TRBD2,CASSPPTSGGYNEQFF,TGTGCCAGCTCACCACCGACTAGCGGGGGGTACAATGAGCAGTTCTTC
TRBV6-5,TRBJ2-7,NA,TRBD2,CASGLAGYEQYF,TGTGCCAGCGGACTAGCGGGCTACGAGCAGTACTTC
TRBV2,TRBJ2-3,NA,NA,CASSEKANTQYF,TGTGCCAGCAGTGAAAAGGCGAATACGCAGTATTTT
TRBV6-5,TRBJ1-2,NA,NA,CASSSDSYYGYTF,TGTGCCAGCAGTTCGGACAGCTACTATGGCTACACCTTC
TRBV5-4,TRBJ2-1,NA,TRBD2,CASSLAGGGVWEQFF,TGTGCCAGCAGCTTGGCCGGCGGGGGGGTCTGGGAGCAGTTCTTC
TRBV5-1,TRBJ2-3,NA,NA,CASSLVPSPTDTQYF,TGCGCCAGCAGCTTGGTTCCTAGTCCCACAGATACGCAGTATTTT
TRBV19,TRBJ1-2,NA,NA,CASSKILADYGYTF,TGTGCCAGTAGTAAAATCCTAGCCGACTATGGCTACACCTTC
TRBV9,TRBJ2-1,NA,NA,CASSVDSRTYNEQFF,TGTGCCAGCAGCGTTGACAGCCGGACCTACAATGAGCAGTTCTTC
TRBV6-6,TRBJ1-1,NA,NA,CASSYRGGTEAFF,TGTGCCAGCAGTTACAGGGGTGGCACTGAAGCTTTCTTT
TRBV30,TRBJ2-7,NA,NA,CAWSVGKTGLGYEQYF,TGTGCCTGGAGTGTAGGGAAGACAGGCTTAGGCTACGAGCAGTACTTC
TRBV10-2,TRBJ2-3,NA,TRBD2,CASKRGSTDTQYF,TGCGCCAGCAAGCGGGGGAGCACAGATACGCAGTATTTT
TRBV29-1,TRBJ1-1,NA,TRBD1,CSVGQGAEAFF,TGCAGCGTAGGACAGGGGGCTGAAGCTTTCTTT
TRBV29-1,TRBJ1-2,NA,NA,CSVNRGSNYGYTF,TGCAGCGTGAATAGGGGGTCTAACTATGGCTACACCTTC
TRBV10-2,TRBJ2-7,NA,TRBD1,CASSERDRASYEQYF,TGCGCCAGCAGCGAACGGGACAGGGCCTCCTACGAGCAGTACTTC
TRBV5-1,TRBJ2-1,NA,NA,CASSLNGNNEQFF,TGCGCCAGCAGCTTGAACGGGAACAATGAGCAGTTCTTC
TRBV18,TRBJ2-1,NA,TRBD1,CASSRTGVWYNEQFF,TGTGCCAGCTCACGTACAGGGGTTTGGTACAATGAGCAGTTCTTC
TRBV7-7,TRBJ2-3,NA,NA,CASSTHRADTQYF,TGTGCCAGCAGCACCCACCGGGCAGATACGCAGTATTTT
TRBV27,TRBJ1-1,NA,NA,CASSFNSPNTEAFF,TGTGCCAGCAGTTTTAACAGTCCGAACACTGAAGCTTTCTTT